One and the same sample provided the 25 T cell receptor beta chains below, sequenced in a study of cytomegalovirus exposure and HLA in healthy donors. With 60 Vbeta and 13 Jbeta primers, the PCR was carried out. Repertoires were generated with immunoSEQ multiplex PCR, while TCRdb's copy carries only in-frame clones and drops some. Among some 130,000 clones listed, roughly three quarters were seen once. Sample: PBMCs. The receptors here all came from a man in his thirties or forties in good health and CMV-seronegative.

This chain connects TRBV6-5 to TRBJ2-7; 8 bases line up with TRBD2. This CDR3 region has 13 residues. After removal of 5 bases from V and 3 bases from J, the junction contained 3 bases not matched to a gene. CDR1 and CDR2 from the germline V gene are MNHEY and SVGAGI. CDR3 coding DNA: TGTGCCAGCAGTCCCCGGGGGGGCTACGAGCAGTACTTC. Its protein is CASSPRGGYEQYF.

The chain recombines TRBV7-2 with TRBJ2-3; 7 nucleotides align to TRBD2. The V gene's germline CDR1 is SGHTA and CDR2 FQGNSA. The CDR3 length is 15 residues. V lost 1 base to trimming and J lost 5 bases; unmatched junction nucleotides: 6. CDR3 loop: CASSLGRGVIDTQYF. The DNA for the CDR3 is TGTGCCAGCAGCTTAGGACGGGGGGTTATAGATACGCAGTATTTT. The entire variable domain, with the rest obtained from reference TRBV7-2 and TRBJ2-3, is as follows: GAGVSQSPSNKVTEKGKDVELRCDPISGHTALYWYRQSLGQGLEFLIYFQGNSAPDKSGLPSDRFSAERTGGSVSTLTIQRTQQEDSAVYLCASSLGRGVIDTQYFGPGTRLTVL.

CDR3 sequence: CASRRQGPTEAFF. The CDR3 nucleotides are TGTGCCAGCAGACGACAGGGTCCCACTGAAGCTTTCTTT. The chain combines TRBV25-1 with TRBJ1-1, with 7 bases aligning to TRBD1. Germline V gene lookup returns CDR1 MGHDK and CDR2 SYGVNS. V lost 6 bases and J lost 4; bases outside the gene matches: 5. The CDR3 extends over 13 amino acids.

This chain uses TRBV5-6 with TRBJ2-1; 12 nucleotides align to TRBD1. The germline V gene encodes CDR1 SGHDT and CDR2 YYEEEE. The V gene end was trimmed by 4 bases and the J gene end by 4 bases; junction bases not matched to a gene: 6. The CDR3 length is 16 residues. CDR3 nucleotides: TGTGCCAGCAGCGGGGACAGGGGGCGCACTTACAATGAGCAGTTCTTC. This encodes CASSGDRGRTYNEQFF.

This chain connects TRBV18 to TRBJ2-1; D perhaps matches TRBD1 (6 bases). CDR1 is KGHSH, CDR2 LQKENI, per germline. CDR3 length: 15 residues. The V end lost 2 bases, the J end lost 0 bases, and 8 bases lay between the germline ends. CDR3 bases: TGTGCCAGCTCACCATGGGACAACTCCTACAATGAGCAGTTCTTC. It is translated as CASSPWDNSYNEQFF. Filled out from reference TRBV18 and TRBJ2-1, the complete variable domain reads NAGVMQNPRHLVRRRGQEARLRCSPMKGHSHVYWYRQLPEEGLKFMVYLQKENIIDESGMPKERFSAEFPKEGPSILRIQQVVRGDSAAYFCASSPWDNSYNEQFFGPGTRLTVL.

This chain connects TRBV28 to TRBJ1-1; 7 nucleotides line up with TRBD1. The CDR3 has 15 residues. V lost 3 bases, J lost 0 bases, and 4 bases stayed unmatched. Per germline, CDR1 MDHEN and CDR2 SYDVKM. CDR3: CASSLMDRMNTEAFF. In DNA, the CDR3 is TGTGCCAGCAGTTTGATGGACAGGATGAACACTGAAGCTTTCTTT.

A single count supports this clone. J is TRBJ1-4 and V is TRBV2, with no clear D. The V gene lost 7 bases and the J gene lost 0 bases, with 12 bases spanning the gap. The CDR3 is made up of 15 amino acids. CDR1 is SNHLY and CDR2 is FYNNEI in the germline V gene. The CDR3 nucleotides read TGTGCCAGCACTCCGACGGGTACAACTAATGAAAAACTGTTTTTT. It specifies CASTPTGTTNEKLFF.

The chain joins TRBV27 to TRBJ1-1; 7 nucleotides align to TRBD1. J gave up 4 bases and V 6 bases, and 5 bases lay outside the gene matches. Germline V CDR1 and CDR2: MNHEY, SMNVEV (reference sequence). The length of the CDR3 is 13 residues. CDR3: CASSPGGFTEAFF. The CDR3 bases are TGTGCCAGCAGCCCAGGGGGTTTCACTGAAGCTTTCTTT.

This rearrangement joins TRBV30 to TRBJ2-1; D gene uncertain. The germline V and J ends were trimmed by 0 bases and 0 bases, with 9 bases remaining between them. This CDR3 region has 15 residues. Germline V lookup: CDR1 GTSNPN, CDR2 SVGIG (reference sequence). CDR3: CAWSVSLLSYNEQFF. CDR3 sequence (DNA): TGTGCCTGGAGTGTAAGTCTACTCTCCTACAATGAGCAGTTCTTC.

This sequence joins TRBV6-6 and TRBJ1-1, with D tentatively TRBD1 (5 bases). V was shortened by 2 bases and J by 2 bases, with 9 bases between the two germline ends. The CDR3 runs to 14 residues. The V gene's germline CDR1 is MNHNY and CDR2 SVGAGI (reference sequence). The CDR3 nucleotides read TGTGCCAGCAGTTACCAGGGAACCAACACTGAAGCTTTCTTT. Translating it yields CASSYQGTNTEAFF.

The chain has TRBV2 and TRBJ2-5; unclear D gene. CDR3 length: 12 residues. V was pared by 3 bases and J by 8 bases, with 10 bases between. Germline lookup yields CDR1 SNHLY and CDR2 FYNNEI. The CDR3 here is CASSDGRRTQYF. The CDR3 coding sequence is TGTGCCAGCAGTGATGGGCGAAGAACCCAGTACTTC.

This clone occurred a few times. This chain connects TRBV6-6 to TRBJ2-1; 9 bases fit TRBD2. The germline V gene has CDR1 MNHNY and CDR2 SVGAGI (reference sequence). The V and J ends lost 0 bases and 4 bases, in that order; junction bases with no gene match: 1. The CDR3 extends over 15 amino acids. The CDR3 loop is CASSYSTSGYNEQFF. CDR3 sequence (DNA): TGTGCCAGCAGTTACTCGACTAGCGGATACAATGAGCAGTTCTTC.

Comments on this clone: The sample contains more than one DNA sequence encoding this CDR3. The genes are TRBV6-1 and TRBJ1-2; 7 bases are shared with TRBD1. Germline lookup yields CDR1 MNHNS and CDR2 SASEGT. The CDR3 has 13 residues. The ends lost 3 bases at V and 2 bases at J; junction bases unmatched: 0. The CDR3 loop is CASSETGNYGYTF. CDR3 DNA sequence: TGTGCCAGCAGTGAGACAGGGAACTATGGCTACACCTTC.

The rearrangement joins TRBV11-1 to TRBJ2-7, with a tentative D call TRBD1 (5 bases). The germline CDR1 and CDR2 sequences are SGHAT and FQDESV (reference sequence). CDR3 length: 16 residues. The germline V and J ends were trimmed by 5 bases and 3 bases, with 20 bases remaining between them. The CDR3 sequence is CASSNLGQGQNYEQYF. The CDR3 region has the DNA TGTGCCAGCAGCAACCTCGGGCAGGGCCAGAACTACGAGCAGTACTTC.

The V and J genes are TRBV19 and TRBJ2-3, with D possibly TRBD2 on 5 matching bases. The CDR3 consists of 13 residues. Trimming left V 4 bases short and J 4 bases short, with 9 bases between. Germline lookup yields CDR1 LNHDA and CDR2 SQIVND (reference sequence). For the CDR3, the DNA is TGTGCCAGTAGTAGTAGTAGCGCAGATACGCAGTATTTT. As protein: CASSSSSADTQYF.

The chain has TRBV7-2 and TRBJ1-2, with a weak D call TRBD1 (6 bases). V was clipped by 1 base and J by 8 bases, with 17 bases between them. There are 15 residues in the CDR3. The germline V gene has CDR1 SGHTA and CDR2 FQGNSA. Here the CDR3 DNA reads TGTGCCAGCAGCTTAGATCCAGGGGTGGCAGTAGGCTACACCTTC. Residues: CASSLDPGVAVGYTF.

This chain connects TRBV19 to TRBJ1-5; 7 nucleotides agree with TRBD1. The germline CDR1 and CDR2 sequences are LNHDA and SQIVND (reference sequence). This CDR3 spans 13 amino acids. After removal of 4 bases from V and 5 bases from J, the junction contained 2 bases not matched to a gene. CDR3 loop: CASSTTGDQPQHF. The CDR3 bases are TGTGCCAGTAGTACAACAGGGGATCAGCCCCAGCATTTT.

The chain carries TRBV28 and TRBJ1-5, with D possibly matching TRBD1 (5 bases). This CDR3 contains 15 residues. Germline V gives CDR1 MDHEN, CDR2 SYDVKM. Trimming shortened V by 2 bases and J by 2 bases, and 10 bases separated the two germline ends. The CDR3 loop reads CASSLSQGGNQPQHF. As DNA, the CDR3 is TGTGCCAGCAGTTTAAGTCAGGGTGGCAATCAGCCCCAGCATTTT.

This clone was counted at least ten times. This chain uses TRBV10-2 with TRBJ1-5, with D possibly TRBD1 on 6 matching bases. CDR1 WSHSY and CDR2 SAAADI come from the germline V gene. The CDR3 loop spans 14 amino acids. V lost 4 bases and J 6 bases, leaving 13 bases between the germline ends. This chain's CDR3 is CASSVVQGSQPQHF. CDR3 bases: TGCGCCAGCAGTGTGGTACAGGGAAGTCAGCCCCAGCATTTT.

The V call is TRBV2, the J call TRBJ2-1, with a possible D match to TRBD2 (6 bases). V lost 4 bases and J lost 6, with 13 bases in between. From germline, CDR1 is SNHLY and CDR2 FYNNEI. This CDR3 spans 14 amino acids. The CDR3 nucleotides read TGTGCCAGCAGTGGGGCCTCCGGGAGCAATGAGCAGTTCTTC. It encodes CASSGASGSNEQFF.

With regard to this clone: The junction differs from germline at one of its ends, possibly a read error. The chain combines TRBV28 with TRBJ2-7, with D possibly being TRBD1 (5 bases). This CDR3 has 17 amino acids. CDR1 is MDHEN and CDR2 is SYDVKM in the germline V gene. As DNA, the CDR3 is TGTGCCAGCAGCCCTCCCTCTACCTTGAAAGCAACTCTAGGGGTGGGTTTC. The encoded protein is CASSPPSTLKATLGVGF.

The chain is built from TRBV27 and TRBJ1-1, with TRBD1 identical over 8 bases. The germline V gene has CDR1 MNHEY and CDR2 SMNVEV (reference sequence). The CDR3 is 16 amino acids. V shed 2 bases and J 7 bases; nucleotides not matched to a gene: 12. The CDR3 nucleotides read TGTGCCAGCAGTTTAGCAGGGGGCCCGCGGACGGGTGAAGCTTTCTTT. Encoded protein: CASSLAGGPRTGEAFF.

This clone was seen once. J is TRBJ2-7 and V is TRBV29-1; possibly TRBD1 for D (6 bases). The CDR3 is made up of 11 amino acids. Trimming left V 4 bases short and J 3 bases short, with 7 bases between. Germline lookup yields CDR1 SQVTM and CDR2 ANQGSEA. CDR3 region: CSVAGDYEQYF. The CDR3 DNA follows: TGCAGCGTTGCAGGGGACTACGAGCAGTACTTC.

The chain is built from TRBV18 and TRBJ2-1; 13 bases align to TRBD2. CDR3 length equals 17 residues. Germline V gene lookup returns CDR1 KGHSH and CDR2 LQKENI. The V segment lost 3 bases and the J segment 6 bases; nucleotides outside the gene matches: 8. DNA for the CDR3: TGTGCCAGCTCACCTCGTACGGGACTAGCGGGGCCCAATGAGCAGTTCTTC. Its translation is CASSPRTGLAGPNEQFF.

The chain has TRBV13 and TRBJ2-1, with TRBD2 identical over 8 bases. Germline CDR1 reads PRHDT; CDR2 reads FYEKMQ (reference sequence). V lost 3 bases, J lost 3 bases, and 10 bases stayed unmatched. CDR3 length equals 17 residues. DNA of the CDR3: TGTGCCAGCAGCTTCAGCGGGAGTGGGCGGAACTACAATGAGCAGTTCTTC. This translates into CASSFSGSGRNYNEQFF.